This TCR beta chain was sequenced during a study of control samples from healthy donors and cancer patients. The ends lost 6 bases at V and 4 bases at J; junction bases unmatched: 11. In germline, CDR1 is SQVTM, CDR2 ANQGSEA. The CDR3 covers 15 residues. Sequenced by immunoSEQ multiplex PCR; TCRdb stores in-frame clones only, minus some. The sample lists roughly 95,000 clones, 80% to 95% occurring once. The gene calls are TRBV29-1 and TRBJ1-2; 10 bases map to TRBD1. The clonotype comes from a human donor in good health. The donor label of this sample is uncertain. The sample was blood. CDR3 DNA sequence: TGCAGCGTAGACACGGGACAGGGGCTGGCCTATGGCTACACCTTC. Translating gives CSVDTGQGLAYGYTF. Drawing the rest from reference TRBV29-1 and TRBJ1-2, the complete variable domain is SAVISQKPSRDICQRGTSLTIQCQVDSQVTMMFWYRQQPGQSLTLIATANQGSEATYESGFVIDKFPISRPNLTFSTLTVSNMSPEDSSIYLCSVDTGQGLAYGYTFGSGTRLTVV.